These 30 T cell receptor beta chains were all obtained from the same sample, sequenced in a study of blood T cell repertoires in COVID-19 (dated by TCRdb to 2018 to 2021). The library was built by means of the immunoSEQ multiplex PCR assay. Drawn from immuneACCESS, this table holds only the in-frame rearrangements with V and J called that TCRdb kept. Clones are partly lost; checked studies trace under half to an unresolved V gene and leave the rest unexplained. The table for this sample lists over 150,000 clones; about four fifths of them were counted only once. 9% to 15% of the sample is taken by the ten largest. Sample: peripheral blood. The receptors come from a woman of 80 years or more with COVID-19, enrolled during active disease.

The rearrangement joins TRBV19 to TRBJ1-1, with D hard to call. CDR1 is LNHDA, CDR2 SQIVND, per germline (reference sequence). Trimming took off 1 base at V and 1 base at J, with 19 bases between the two ends. This CDR3 comprises 18 residues. CDR3 coding DNA: TGTGCCAGTAGTATAGGTCCGGGGTTCGGCATCAAGAACACTGAAGCTTTCTTT. It translates to CASSIGPGFGIKNTEAFF.

The chain links TRBV21-1 to TRBJ1-2. TRBV21-1 has pseudogene status. CDR3 length equals 17 residues. The CDR3 DNA reads as TGTGCCAGCAGCTCGAAGTGGGGGGGGCTTTGGAACTATGGCTACACCTTC. Protein sequence: CASSSKWGGLWNYGYTF.

In DNA form, the CDR3 reads TGTGCCAGCAGCTTGATCGGTCGGGACACCGGGGAGCTGTTTTTT. It yields the protein CASSLIGRDTGELFF. The V call is TRBV5-4, the J call TRBJ2-2; D is undetermined. V lost 1 base to trimming and J lost 3 bases, with 10 bases between them. Germline CDR1 reads SGHNT; CDR2 reads YYREEE (reference sequence). The CDR3 extends over 15 amino acids. The whole variable domain, filled in from reference TRBV5-4 and TRBJ2-2, reads ETGVTQSPTHLIKTRGQQVTLRCSSQSGHNTVSWYQQALGQGPQFIFQYYREEENGRGNFPPRFSGLQFPNYSSELNVNALELDDSALYLCASSLIGRDTGELFFGEGSRLTVL.

The count of this clone is one. The rearrangement uses TRBV3-1 (or the pseudogene TRBV3-2) and TRBJ1-1; D gene ambiguous. CDR1 LGHDT and CDR2 YNNKEL come from the germline V gene (reference sequence). CDR3 length: 17 amino acids. Trimming removed 2 bases at V and 5 bases at J, with 21 bases between. CDR3 in DNA: TGTGCCAGCAGCCAACGTTTCGCGGTCCAGAGCTCAACTGAAGCTTTCTTT. Protein: CASSQRFAVQSSTEAFF.

This clone has a single count. The rearrangement uses TRBV24-1 and TRBJ1-2; 11 nucleotides match TRBD1. This CDR3 is 14 amino acids long. The germline gives CDR1 KGHDR, CDR2 SFDVKD. The junction had 3 bases not matched to a gene; V was cut back by 4 bases and J by 6 bases. In nucleotides, the CDR3 is TGTGCCACCAGTGACACGGGACAGGGGGATGGCTACACCTTC. Protein: CATSDTGQGDGYTF.

J is TRBJ1-2 and V is TRBV10-3; D is undetermined. Looked up from germline, CDR1 is ENHRY and CDR2 is SYGVKD. This CDR3 is built from 14 residues. V lost 4 bases to trimming and J lost 4 bases, with 13 bases between them. The CDR3 coding sequence is TGTGCCATCAGTGTGGAGGCAGCTCTCTATGGCTACACCTTC. Translating gives CAISVEAALYGYTF.

V usage is TRBV20-1 and J usage is TRBJ2-5, with TRBD2 identical over 7 bases. Trimming removed 3 bases from V and 2 bases from J; junction bases left unmatched: 3. This CDR3 spans 13 amino acids. Looked up from germline, CDR1 is DFQATT and CDR2 is SNEGSKA (reference sequence). The CDR3 sequence is CSASRGVQETQYF. DNA of the CDR3: TGCAGTGCTAGTCGGGGGGTACAAGAGACCCAGTACTTC.

The table lists this clone with a count of one. This chain joins TRBV19 and TRBJ1-4, with TRBD1 matching over 8 bases. From germline, CDR1 is LNHDA and CDR2 SQIVND (reference sequence). V was pared by 4 bases and J by 8 bases, with 9 bases of the junction left unmatched. The CDR3 spans 15 residues. CDR3 bases: TGTGCCAGTAGTAGCCCAACAGGGGGAAACGAAAAACTGTTTTTT. It is translated as CASSSPTGGNEKLFF.

The CDR3 spells CASSLGQGAFSYEQYF. CDR3 sequence (DNA): TGTGCCAGCAGCTTGGGGCAGGGGGCCTTTTCCTACGAGCAGTACTTC. The V gene is TRBV5-8, the J gene TRBJ2-7; 8 nucleotides line up with TRBD1. V shed 0 bases and J 1 base; nucleotides not matched to a gene: 6. The CDR3 has 16 amino acids. CDR1 SGHTS and CDR2 YDEGEE come from the germline V gene.

The chain carries TRBV29-1 and TRBJ1-2; 11 bases line up with TRBD1. The CDR3 is 17 residues long. Germline V lookup: CDR1 SQVTM, CDR2 ANQGSEA. V lost 6 bases, J lost 2 bases, and 14 bases stayed unmatched. The CDR3 sequence: CSVPIASGTGGNYGYTF. Written as DNA, the CDR3 is TGCAGCGTCCCTATTGCATCCGGGACAGGGGGAAACTATGGCTACACCTTC.

The V gene is TRBV5-1, the J gene TRBJ2-5; no reliable D call. Trimming removed 2 bases at V and 1 base at J, with 6 bases between. The CDR3 has 13 residues. In germline, CDR1 is SGHRS, CDR2 YFSETQ. CDR3 in amino acids: CASSFRAQETQYF. As DNA, the CDR3 is TGCGCCAGCAGCTTCCGCGCCCAAGAGACCCAGTACTTC.

This rearrangement joins TRBV5-1 to TRBJ2-5; D not certain. V was cut by 2 bases and J by 5 bases, with 7 bases left in between. The CDR3 loop spans 12 amino acids. Germline values: CDR1 SGHRS, CDR2 YFSETQ. CDR3 amino acids: CASSLKLETQYF. The CDR3 DNA follows: TGCGCCAGCAGCTTAAAGCTGGAGACCCAGTACTTC.

The rearrangement uses TRBV4-3 and TRBJ2-7, with D possibly matching TRBD2 (6 bases). Germline CDR1 is LGHNA and CDR2 is YSLEER. V dropped 0 bases and J dropped 3 bases, with 9 bases sitting between them. The CDR3 has 14 residues. The CDR3 region has the DNA TGCGCCAGCAGCCAAGAGCGCGGGGTCTACGAGCAGTACTTC. It translates to CASSQERGVYEQYF.

This chain uses TRBV29-1 with TRBJ1-1; TRBD1 agrees at 7 bases. CDR1 and CDR2 from the germline V gene are SQVTM and ANQGSEA. The CDR3 spans 13 residues. Unmatched junction bases numbered 7, after V lost 7 bases and J lost 2 bases. CDR3 loop: CSATGQPNTEAFF. The CDR3 nucleotides read TGCAGCGCAACGGGACAGCCAAACACTGAAGCTTTCTTT. Full variable domain (remainder filled in from reference TRBV29-1 and TRBJ1-1): SAVISQKPSRDICQRGTSLTIQCQVDSQVTMMFWYRQQPGQSLTLIATANQGSEATYESGFVIDKFPISRPNLTFSTLTVSNMSPEDSSIYLCSATGQPNTEAFFGQGTRLTVV.

This rearrangement joins TRBV3-1 (or the pseudogene TRBV3-2) to TRBJ1-3; D unresolved. Germline V gene data show CDR1 as LGHDT and CDR2 as YNNKEL (reference sequence). The CDR3 is made up of 13 amino acids. Trimming left V 1 base short and J 4 bases short, with 5 bases between. The CDR3, as DNA: TGTGCCAGCAGCCAAGCTCGGGGAAACACCATATATTTT. This translates into CASSQARGNTIYF.

This clone appeared a single time. V gene TRBV5-1 combines with J gene TRBJ1-2, with D maybe TRBD1 (5 bases). The V end lost 1 base, the J end lost 6 bases, and 16 bases lay between the germline ends. The CDR3 is 15 amino acids. Germline CDR1 reads SGHRS; CDR2 reads YFSETQ. CDR3 residues: CASSLYSGGLNGYTF. The CDR3 DNA sequence: TGCGCCAGCAGCTTGTATTCGGGGGGTTTGAATGGCTACACCTTC. The variable domain in full, completed from reference TRBV5-1 and TRBJ1-2, reads KAGVTQTPRYLIKTRGQQVTLSCSPISGHRSVSWYQQTPGQGLQFLFEYFSETQRNKGNFPGRFSGRQFSNSRSEMNVSTLELGDSALYLCASSLYSGGLNGYTFGSGTRLTVV.

The chain employs TRBV19 and TRBJ1-1; the D is unclear. Germline CDR1 reads LNHDA; CDR2 reads SQIVND (reference sequence). CDR3 length: 11 residues. Trimming removed 0 bases at V and 9 bases at J, with 5 bases between. CDR3 sequence: CASSIDRKAFF. CDR3 bases: TGTGCCAGTAGTATAGACAGGAAAGCTTTCTTT.

A single count supports this clone. V gene TRBV7-6 combines with J gene TRBJ1-5, with D hard to call. The germline V gene encodes CDR1 SGHVS and CDR2 FNYEAQ. The CDR3 is 14 residues long. The V gene lost 5 bases and the J gene lost 3 bases, with 11 bases spanning the gap. CDR3 residues: CASSRLGLNQPQHF. In nucleotides, the CDR3 is TGTGCCAGCAGCCGTCTGGGCCTCAATCAGCCCCAGCATTTT.

This rearrangement joins TRBV3-1 (or the pseudogene TRBV3-2) to TRBJ1-2; D ambiguous. CDR1 LGHDT and CDR2 YNNKEL come from the germline V gene (reference sequence). The CDR3 spans 13 residues. V was cut by 1 base and J by 7 bases, with 10 bases left in between. The CDR3 sequence: CASSQGRGFGYTF. CDR3 DNA: TGTGCCAGCAGCCAAGGAAGAGGTTTTGGCTACACCTTC.

This CDR3 reads CASSTDRPYGYTF. DNA for the CDR3: TGTGCCAGTAGCACCGACAGACCCTATGGCTACACCTTC. The rearrangement joins TRBV19 to TRBJ1-2; TRBD1 might be the D (5 bases). The CDR3 has 13 residues. The germline V gene encodes CDR1 LNHDA and CDR2 SQIVND (reference sequence). Trimming shortened V by 6 bases and J by 4 bases, and 12 bases separated the two germline ends. The full variable domain, its missing parts supplied by reference TRBV19 and TRBJ1-2, is DGGITQSPKYLFRKEGQNVTLSCEQNLNHDAMYWYRQDPGQGLRLIYYSQIVNDFQKGDIAEGYSVSREKKESFPLTVTSAQKNPTAFYLCASSTDRPYGYTFGSGTRLTVV.

The chain links TRBV10-3 to TRBJ2-7; D not resolved. The length of the CDR3 is 14 residues. Germline V gene lookup returns CDR1 ENHRY and CDR2 SYGVKD. V lost 3 bases and J 2 bases, leaving 11 bases between the germline ends. CDR3 protein: CAISDDLAAYEQYF. DNA of the CDR3: TGTGCCATCAGTGACGATCTGGCGGCCTACGAGCAGTACTTC.

This clone was observed a few times. The chain joins TRBV29-1 to TRBJ2-3; D unclear. The CDR3 has 13 residues. Looked up from germline, CDR1 is SQVTM and CDR2 is ANQGSEA. Trimming left V 5 bases short and J 4 bases short, with 13 bases between. The CDR3 loop reads CSVPTSSADTQYF. The CDR3 DNA follows: TGCAGCGTTCCCACCTCCTCGGCAGATACGCAGTATTTT.

This clone was recorded a few times. The chain couples TRBV11-1 to TRBJ2-1; 7 bases line up with TRBD2. Unmatched junction bases numbered 11, after V lost 5 bases and J lost 7 bases. This CDR3 is built from 15 residues. Germline loops: CDR1 SGHAT, CDR2 FQDESV (reference sequence). In DNA, the CDR3 is TGTGCCAGCAGCATACACCGGGACTACCGTAATGAGCAGTTCTTC. Translating gives CASSIHRDYRNEQFF.

This clone was counted a few times. The chain uses TRBV3-1 (or the pseudogene TRBV3-2) and TRBJ1-2; the D is unclear. Trimming pared 5 bases from V and 2 bases from J, leaving 15 bases between. CDR1 LGHDT and CDR2 YNNKEL come from the germline V gene (reference sequence). This CDR3 contains 15 residues. The CDR3 loop reads CASSSGGIRNYGYTF. The CDR3 DNA follows: TGTGCCAGCAGCTCAGGAGGGATCCGGAACTATGGCTACACCTTC.

This clone occurred a few times. V and J are TRBV5-1 and TRBJ1-2; possible D gene TRBD1, 5 bases. Trimming pared 4 bases from V and 4 bases from J, leaving 17 bases between. There are 15 residues in the CDR3. From germline, CDR1 is SGHRS and CDR2 YFSETQ. As DNA, the CDR3 is TGCGCCAGCAGCCAATTGACCGGGACTTTCTATGGCTACACCTTC. Translated, it gives CASSQLTGTFYGYTF.

J is TRBJ2-5 and V is TRBV4-1; TRBD2 matches at 8 bases. V gave up 0 bases and J gave up 5 bases; unmatched junction bases: 5. This CDR3 comprises 15 residues. Germline values: CDR1 MGHRA, CDR2 YSYEKL. CDR3 loop: CASSQEGLAGETQYF. CDR3 nucleotides: TGCGCCAGCAGCCAAGAAGGGCTAGCGGGCGAGACCCAGTACTTC.

The DNA for the CDR3 is TGTGCCAGCAGCCGTACTAGCGGGGGGCAAGAGACCCAGTACTTC. It is translated as CASSRTSGGQETQYF. This sequence joins TRBV7-9 and TRBJ2-5; 12 nucleotides align to TRBD2. Germline V gives CDR1 SEHNR, CDR2 FQNEAQ (reference sequence). With 5 bases clipped from V and 2 bases from J, the junction kept 3 bases outside the gene matches. The CDR3 is 15 residues long.

CDR3 nucleotides: TGTGCCAGCAGCCATTGGGCAGAGTGGTCTGAAGCTTTCTTT. Amino acid sequence: CASSHWAEWSEAFF. The chain carries TRBV11-1 and TRBJ1-1, with D unresolved. Germline CDR1 SGHAT, CDR2 FQDESV (reference sequence). This CDR3 has 14 residues. The V end lost 5 bases, the J end lost 6 bases, and 16 bases lay between the germline ends.

This clone was seen more than once but under ten times. The rearrangement links TRBV18 to TRBJ1-1; D remains ambiguous. The CDR3 has 13 amino acids. V was trimmed by 3 bases and J by 0 bases, leaving 5 bases between them. Germline loops: CDR1 KGHSH, CDR2 LQKENI. CDR3 in DNA: TGTGCCAGCTCACCCGACTTGAACACTGAAGCTTTCTTT. Amino acid sequence: CASSPDLNTEAFF.

The sample holds a few counts of this clone. The chain recombines TRBV7-2 with TRBJ1-4; no firm D call. CDR1 and CDR2 from the germline V gene are SGHTA and FQGNSA. The V end was cut by 4 bases, the J end by 7 bases, with 10 bases between. The CDR3 totals 13 residues. The CDR3 sequence is CASSSLGREKLFF. The CDR3 nucleotides read TGTGCCAGCAGCTCCCTTGGCCGTGAAAAACTGTTTTTT.